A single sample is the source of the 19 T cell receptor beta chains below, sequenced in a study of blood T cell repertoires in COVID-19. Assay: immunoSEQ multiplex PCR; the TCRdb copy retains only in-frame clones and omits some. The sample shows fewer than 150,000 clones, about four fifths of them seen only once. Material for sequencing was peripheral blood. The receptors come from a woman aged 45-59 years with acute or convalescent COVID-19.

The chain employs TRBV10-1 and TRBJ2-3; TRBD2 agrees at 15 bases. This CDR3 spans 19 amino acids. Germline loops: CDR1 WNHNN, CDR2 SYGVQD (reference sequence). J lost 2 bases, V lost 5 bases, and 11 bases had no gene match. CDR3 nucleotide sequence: TGCGCCAGCAGTCAAACTCCGGGACTAGCGGGGGGCATCACAGATACGCAGTATTTT. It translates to CASSQTPGLAGGITDTQYF.

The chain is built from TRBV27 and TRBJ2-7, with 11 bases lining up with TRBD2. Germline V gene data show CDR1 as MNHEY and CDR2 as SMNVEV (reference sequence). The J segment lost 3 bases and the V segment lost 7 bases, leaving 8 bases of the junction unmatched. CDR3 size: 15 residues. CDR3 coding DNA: TGTGCCAGCATTTATAGCGGGGGGGCCGTCTACGAGCAGTACTTC. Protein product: CASIYSGGAVYEQYF.

This chain's CDR3 is CASSLELAGGSRTQYF. In DNA form, the CDR3 reads TGCGCCAGCAGCTTAGAACTAGCGGGGGGCTCGCGTACGCAGTATTTT. This chain connects TRBV5-1 to TRBJ2-3; 12 bases agree with TRBD2. Per the germline V gene, CDR1 is SGHRS and CDR2 is YFSETQ. Losses at the gene ends were 2 bases for V and 8 bases for J; bases not matched to a gene: 9. There are 16 residues in the CDR3.

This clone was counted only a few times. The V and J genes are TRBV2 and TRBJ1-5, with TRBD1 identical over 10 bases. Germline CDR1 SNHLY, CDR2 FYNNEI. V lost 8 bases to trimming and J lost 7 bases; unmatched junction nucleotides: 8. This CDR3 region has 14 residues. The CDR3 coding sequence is TGTGCCAGCGGGGGGACAGGGGTAGGACAGCCCCAGCATTTT. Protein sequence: CASGGTGVGQPQHF. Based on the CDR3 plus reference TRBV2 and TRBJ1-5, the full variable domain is EPEVTQTPSHQVTQMGQEVILRCVPISNHLYFYWYRQILGQKVEFLVSFYNNEISEKSEIFDDQFSVERPDGSNFTLKIRSTKLEDSAMYFCASGGTGVGQPQHFGDGTRLSIL.

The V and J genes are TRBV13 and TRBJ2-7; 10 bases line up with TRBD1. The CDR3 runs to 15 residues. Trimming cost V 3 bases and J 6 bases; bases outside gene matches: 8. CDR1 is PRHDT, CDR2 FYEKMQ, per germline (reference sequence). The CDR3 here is CASSFGTGVGGEQYF. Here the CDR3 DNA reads TGTGCCAGCAGCTTCGGGACAGGGGTTGGTGGCGAGCAGTACTTC.

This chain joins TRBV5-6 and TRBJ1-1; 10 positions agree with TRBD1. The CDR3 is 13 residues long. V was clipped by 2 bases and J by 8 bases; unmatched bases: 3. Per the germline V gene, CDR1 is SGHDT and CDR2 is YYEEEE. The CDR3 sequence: CASSFGTGEEAFF. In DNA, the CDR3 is TGTGCCAGCAGCTTCGGGACAGGGGAAGAAGCTTTCTTT.

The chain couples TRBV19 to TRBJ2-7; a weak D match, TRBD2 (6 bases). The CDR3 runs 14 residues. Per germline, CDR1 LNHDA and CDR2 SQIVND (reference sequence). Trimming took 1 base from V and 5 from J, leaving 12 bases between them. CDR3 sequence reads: CASSIGGGSHEQYF. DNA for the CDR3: TGTGCCAGTAGTATAGGTGGAGGGAGCCACGAGCAGTACTTC.

The CDR3, as DNA: TGCGCCAGCGGATCCGGGCGTATTACAGGGGGCGTTTTTGATGAGCAGTTCTTC. Amino acids: CASGSGRITGGVFDEQFF. The chain links TRBV5-1 to TRBJ2-1; 9 bases are a match to TRBD1. From germline, CDR1 is SGHRS and CDR2 YFSETQ. Losses at the gene ends were 7 bases for V and 8 bases for J; bases not matched to a gene: 22. The CDR3 covers 18 residues.

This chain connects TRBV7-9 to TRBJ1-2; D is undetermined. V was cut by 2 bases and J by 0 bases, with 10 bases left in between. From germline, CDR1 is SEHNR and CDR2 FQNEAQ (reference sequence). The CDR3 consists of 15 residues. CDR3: CASSLLAGSNYGYTF. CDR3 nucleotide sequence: TGTGCCAGCAGCTTACTTGCGGGTTCTAACTATGGCTACACCTTC.

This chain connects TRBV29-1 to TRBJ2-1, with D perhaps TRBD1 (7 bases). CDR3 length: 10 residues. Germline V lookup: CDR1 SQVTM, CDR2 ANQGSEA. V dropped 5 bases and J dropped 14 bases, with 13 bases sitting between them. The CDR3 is CSVFSGGKFF. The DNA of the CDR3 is TGCAGCGTTTTCTCAGGGGGGAAGTTCTTC.

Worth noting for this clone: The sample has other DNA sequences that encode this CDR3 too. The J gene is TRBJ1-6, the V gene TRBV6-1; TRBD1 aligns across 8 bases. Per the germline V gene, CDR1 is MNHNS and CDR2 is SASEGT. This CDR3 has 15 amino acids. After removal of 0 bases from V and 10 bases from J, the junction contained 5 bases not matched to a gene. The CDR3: CASSEAPQGASPLHF. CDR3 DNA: TGTGCCAGCAGTGAAGCGCCGCAGGGGGCCTCACCCCTCCACTTT.

The CDR3 coding sequence is TGTGCCAGCAGTGGGACAGACAAGTATGGCTACACCTTC. As protein: CASSGTDKYGYTF. The V call is TRBV2, the J call TRBJ1-2; a possible D gene is TRBD1 (6 bases). This CDR3 has 13 residues. V was trimmed by 4 bases and J by 5 bases, leaving 11 bases between them. Germline V gives CDR1 SNHLY, CDR2 FYNNEI.

In DNA, the CDR3 is TGTGCCAGCAGCCCCCAAGGACGGGGACAGAAAACTGAAGCTTTCTTT. Translation: CASSPQGRGQKTEAFF. The rearrangement uses TRBV11-2 and TRBJ1-1, with 7 bases aligning to TRBD1. Unmatched junction bases numbered 14, after V lost 5 bases and J lost 5 bases. Germline V gives CDR1 SGHAT, CDR2 FQNNGV. The CDR3 is made up of 16 amino acids. The variable domain in full, completed from reference TRBV11-2 and TRBJ1-1, reads EAGVAQSPRYKIIEKRQSVAFWCNPISGHATLYWYQQILGQGPKLLIQFQNNGVVDDSQLPKDRFSAERLKGVDSTLKIQPAKLEDSAVYLCASSPQGRGQKTEAFFGQGTRLTVV.

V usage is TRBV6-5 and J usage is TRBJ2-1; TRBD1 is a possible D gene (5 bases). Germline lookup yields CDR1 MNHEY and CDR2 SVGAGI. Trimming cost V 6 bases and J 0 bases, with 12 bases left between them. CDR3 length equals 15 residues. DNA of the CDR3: TGTGCCAGCAGGAACACAGGTGGCTCCTACAATGAGCAGTTCTTC. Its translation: CASRNTGGSYNEQFF.

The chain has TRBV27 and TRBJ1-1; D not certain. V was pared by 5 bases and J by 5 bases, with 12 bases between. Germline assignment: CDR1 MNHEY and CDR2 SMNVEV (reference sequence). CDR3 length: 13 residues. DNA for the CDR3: TGTGCCAGCAGTCCGACTACATGGACTGAAGCTTTCTTT. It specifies CASSPTTWTEAFF.

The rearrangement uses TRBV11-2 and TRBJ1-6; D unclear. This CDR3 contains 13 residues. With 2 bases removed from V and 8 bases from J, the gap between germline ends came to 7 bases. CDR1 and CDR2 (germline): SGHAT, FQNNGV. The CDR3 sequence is CASSLFSDSPLHF. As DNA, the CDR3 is TGTGCCAGCAGCTTATTTAGTGATTCACCCCTCCACTTT.

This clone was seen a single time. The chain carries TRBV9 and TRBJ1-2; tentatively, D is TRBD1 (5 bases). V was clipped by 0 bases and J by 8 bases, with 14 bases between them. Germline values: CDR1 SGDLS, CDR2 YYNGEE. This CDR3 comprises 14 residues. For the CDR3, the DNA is TGTGCCAGCAGCGTAGAGGGCAGGGCTGAAGGCTACACCTTC. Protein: CASSVEGRAEGYTF.

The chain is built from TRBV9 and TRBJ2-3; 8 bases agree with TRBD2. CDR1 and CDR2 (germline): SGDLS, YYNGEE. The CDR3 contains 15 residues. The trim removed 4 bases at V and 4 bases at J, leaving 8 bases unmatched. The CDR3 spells CASSRAGGRSDTQYF. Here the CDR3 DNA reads TGTGCCAGCAGCCGCGCAGGCGGGAGGTCAGATACGCAGTATTTT.

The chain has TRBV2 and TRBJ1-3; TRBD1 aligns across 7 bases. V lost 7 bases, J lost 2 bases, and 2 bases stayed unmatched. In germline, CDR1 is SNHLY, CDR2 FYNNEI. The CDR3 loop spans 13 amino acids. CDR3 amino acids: CASTGTAGNTIYF. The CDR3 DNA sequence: TGTGCCAGCACTGGGACAGCTGGAAACACCATATATTTT. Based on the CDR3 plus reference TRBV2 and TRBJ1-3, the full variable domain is EPEVTQTPSHQVTQMGQEVILRCVPISNHLYFYWYRQILGQKVEFLVSFYNNEISEKSEIFDDQFSVERPDGSNFTLKIRSTKLEDSAMYFCASTGTAGNTIYFGEGSWLTVV.